This T cell receptor beta chain was captured in a study of cytomegalovirus exposure and HLA in healthy donors. Germline V gives CDR1 SGHDT, CDR2 YYEEEE. The CDR3 length is 15 residues. V gave up 0 bases and J gave up 0 bases, with 7 bases separating them. A word on this clone: The antigen is unknown.

The PCR contained 60 Vbeta and 13 Jbeta primers. Assay used: immunoSEQ multiplex PCR; TCRdb lists only in-frame clones, some missing. The sample comprises fewer than 150,000 clones, about 80% of which are singletons, and approximately 4% rests with the top ten. The study's findings and limits: TCR sequences were mostly rare, though some public TCRs occurred in many donors. About 87% or about 30% of the time was how often most TCR beta V segments were productive, according to an earlier analysis.

The chain employs TRBV5-6 and TRBJ1-3; weak D call: TRBD1 (5 bases). The clonotype comes from a man in his late teens or twenties in good health and CMV-seronegative. Sequencing was done on a sample of PBMCs. CDR3 sequence: CASSLGQSSGNTIYF. CDR3 in DNA: TGTGCCAGCAGCTTGGGACAGTCCTCTGGAAACACCATATATTTT.